Presented here are 30 T cell receptor beta chains from one specimen sequenced in a study of shared clonotypes between healthy human individuals. The table came from immunoSEQ multiplex PCR; TCRdb's copy has only in-frame clones and leaves some out. The sample contains over 300,000 clones, 80% to 90% of which appear only once. The sample consisted of memory CD8+ T cells sorted from blood. This sample's subset: CD45RO+ cells pooled with CCR7-negative TemRA cells. Receptor source: a man younger than 35 in good health.

J is TRBJ2-1 and V is TRBV10-2; TRBD2 matches at 9 bases. Per germline, CDR1 WSHSY and CDR2 SAAADI. The CDR3 has 16 residues. Trimming took 2 bases from V and 8 from J; bases not matched to a gene: 10. CDR3 DNA: TGCGCCAGCAGTGAGGTGAAGGCGGGAGGGTTGTATGAGCAGTTCTTC. Translated: CASSEVKAGGLYEQFF.

The rearrangement joins TRBV5-6 to TRBJ2-3; D gene uncertain. V was shortened by 0 bases and J by 6 bases, with 14 bases between the two germline ends. Per the germline V gene, CDR1 is SGHDT and CDR2 is YYEEEE. The CDR3 is 15 amino acids. The DNA for the CDR3 is TGTGCCAGCAGCTTGGCCGGGTCAGTACACGATACGCAGTATTTT. Protein product: CASSLAGSVHDTQYF. Combining the CDR3 with reference TRBV5-6 and TRBJ2-3 gives the whole variable domain DAGVTQSPTHLIKTRGQQVTLRCSPKSGHDTVSWYQQALGQGPQFIFQYYEEEERQRGNFPDRFSGHQFPNYSSELNVNALLLGDSALYLCASSLAGSVHDTQYFGPGTRLTVL.

The chain couples TRBV5-6 to TRBJ2-3; 12 bases fit TRBD2. The germline V gene encodes CDR1 SGHDT and CDR2 YYEEEE. V gave up 0 bases and J gave up 4 bases; unmatched junction bases: 6. The CDR3 is 17 amino acids. The CDR3 is CASSLASGRAGSDTQYF. The DNA of the CDR3 is TGTGCCAGCAGCTTGGCTAGCGGGAGGGCCGGGTCAGATACGCAGTATTTT.

The chain recombines TRBV9 with TRBJ1-1; possibly TRBD1 for D (5 bases). The germline V and J ends were trimmed by 0 bases and 8 bases, with 11 bases remaining between them. The CDR3 runs to 13 residues. Germline lookup yields CDR1 SGDLS and CDR2 YYNGEE. CDR3 protein: CASSVEVGTEAFF. CDR3 coding DNA: TGTGCCAGCAGCGTAGAAGTGGGGACGGAAGCTTTCTTT.

This clone was counted once. The V call is TRBV4-3, the J call TRBJ2-7; D may correspond to TRBD1 or TRBD2 (5 bases each). The CDR3 loop spans 16 amino acids. Germline values: CDR1 LGHNA, CDR2 YSLEER. Trimming took 0 bases from V and 3 from J, leaving 15 bases between them. In nucleotides, the CDR3 is TGCGCCAGCAGCCAAGATCGGAGGACACACCTCTACGAGCAGTACTTC. Protein: CASSQDRRTHLYEQYF.

The rearrangement links TRBV11-2 to TRBJ1-4; 8 nucleotides line up with TRBD1. V was clipped by 5 bases and J by 5 bases; unmatched bases: 7. Germline V lookup: CDR1 SGHAT, CDR2 FQNNGV. The CDR3 totals 15 residues. The CDR3 region has the DNA TGTGCCAGCAGCCCGAGGACAGGGAAGAATGAAAAACTGTTTTTT. Its protein is CASSPRTGKNEKLFF.

The V call is TRBV5-6, the J call TRBJ2-7; D unresolved. The length of the CDR3 is 13 residues. Trimming took 3 bases from V and 5 from J, leaving 12 bases between them. CDR1 is SGHDT, CDR2 YYEEEE, per germline. CDR3 coding DNA: TGTGCCAGCAGCTCAGACTGGTTCAACGAGCAGTACTTC. This gives the protein CASSSDWFNEQYF.

The J gene is TRBJ2-7, the V gene TRBV6-5; 12 bases fit TRBD2. The CDR3 consists of 15 residues. The J segment lost 6 bases and the V segment lost 3 bases, leaving 6 bases of the junction unmatched. Germline loops: CDR1 MNHEY, CDR2 SVGAGI. The CDR3, as DNA: TGTGCCAGCAGTTATGAGACTAGCGGGAGCTCCGAGCAGTACTTC. Translating it yields CASSYETSGSSEQYF.

This clone has a count of ten or more. The chain uses TRBV28 and TRBJ1-6; 10 bases agree with TRBD1. V shed 4 bases and J 10 bases; nucleotides not matched to a gene: 7. The CDR3 extends over 15 amino acids. CDR1 and CDR2 from the germline V gene are MDHEN and SYDVKM. The CDR3 coding sequence is TGTGCCAGCAGTTCCCGACAGGGGGCCTGGTCACCCCTCCACTTT. Protein sequence: CASSSRQGAWSPLHF.

The chain carries TRBV10-3 and TRBJ1-1; 12 nucleotides align to TRBD1. The trim removed 3 bases at V and 5 bases at J, leaving 7 bases unmatched. The CDR3 length is 16 residues. Germline V gene lookup returns CDR1 ENHRY and CDR2 SYGVKD. This CDR3 reads CAISDGTGGSSTEAFF. As DNA, the CDR3 is TGTGCCATCAGTGATGGGACAGGGGGCTCGAGTACTGAAGCTTTCTTT.

The chain is built from TRBV11-1 and TRBJ1-1; perhaps TRBD1 as D (6 bases). The CDR3 is 14 amino acids. Germline V gene data show CDR1 as SGHAT and CDR2 as FQDESV (reference sequence). Trimming cost V 5 bases and J 3 bases, with 13 bases left between them. CDR3 coding DNA: TGTGCCAGCAGCCGGACGGAGGGGGACACTGAAGCTTTCTTT. This encodes CASSRTEGDTEAFF. The variable domain in full, completed from reference TRBV11-1 and TRBJ1-1, reads EAEVAQSPRYKITEKSQAVAFWCDPISGHATLYWYRQILGQGPELLVQFQDESVVDDSQLPKDRFSAERLKGVDSTLKIQPAELGDSAMYLCASSRTEGDTEAFFGQGTRLTVV.

The rearrangement links TRBV7-6 to TRBJ1-2, with D tentatively TRBD1 (6 bases). The V end lost 0 bases, the J end lost 7 bases, and 9 bases lay between the germline ends. This CDR3 spans 13 amino acids. Germline CDR1 reads SGHVS; CDR2 reads FNYEAQ. The CDR3 bases are TGTGCCAGCAGCTTAGCAGGGGGAGGTGGCTACACCTTC. It is translated as CASSLAGGGGYTF.

The J gene is TRBJ2-5, the V gene TRBV30, with D possibly being TRBD1 (6 bases). The length of the CDR3 is 15 residues. V was cut by 5 bases and J by 3 bases, with 19 bases left in between. Germline CDR1 GTSNPN, CDR2 SVGIG (reference sequence). In DNA, the CDR3 is TGTGCCTGGGGGGAAGAGAACAGGGCAGAAGAGACCCAGTACTTC. Amino acids: CAWGEENRAEETQYF.

This clone was counted ten times or more. The chain is built from TRBV29-1 and TRBJ2-5; tentatively, D is TRBD1 or TRBD2 (5 bases each). V was clipped by 0 bases and J by 2 bases, with 13 bases between them. The germline gives CDR1 SQVTM, CDR2 ANQGSEA. The CDR3 consists of 15 residues. Here the CDR3 DNA reads TGCAGCGTTGAAGATGGGGGACGGGAACAAGAGACCCAGTACTTC. Translating gives CSVEDGGREQETQYF.

The table lists this clone with a few counts. This chain links TRBV4-1 with TRBJ1-5; D is perhaps TRBD1 (5 bases). The CDR3 spans 15 residues. Germline lookup yields CDR1 MGHRA and CDR2 YSYEKL. V lost 1 base to trimming and J lost 4 bases, with 11 bases between them. The CDR3 is CASSQVPGGNQPQHF. The CDR3 bases are TGCGCCAGCAGCCAAGTCCCGGGGGGTAATCAGCCCCAGCATTTT.

The V and J genes are TRBV7-8 and TRBJ2-7, with D tentatively TRBD1 (6 bases). The CDR3 totals 16 residues. Trimming shortened V by 1 base and J by 0 bases, and 13 bases separated the two germline ends. Germline loops: CDR1 SGHVS, CDR2 FQNEAQ. The CDR3 loop reads CASSLVGHKSSYEQYF. CDR3 in DNA: TGTGCCAGCAGCTTAGTGGGACATAAGAGCTCCTACGAGCAGTACTTC.

The chain recombines TRBV5-1 with TRBJ2-7; tentatively, D is TRBD1 or TRBD2 (5 bases each). This CDR3 region has 14 residues. The germline V and J ends were trimmed by 2 bases and 2 bases, with 11 bases remaining between them. Germline V gene sequence: CDR1 SGHRS, CDR2 YFSETQ. CDR3 nucleotide sequence: TGCGCCAGCAGCTTTTTGGGGGTCCCCTACGAGCAGTACTTC. It specifies CASSFLGVPYEQYF.

The chain employs TRBV27 and TRBJ1-2; D might be TRBD1 (5 bases). V shed 5 bases and J shed 4 bases, with 20 bases lying between them. CDR1 is MNHEY and CDR2 is SMNVEV in the germline V gene (reference sequence). The CDR3 is 16 residues long. CDR3 sequence reads: CASSPSSGVEIYGYTF. As DNA, the CDR3 is TGTGCCAGCAGTCCGAGTTCGGGGGTGGAAATCTATGGCTACACCTTC.

The CDR3 DNA reads as TGTGCCAGCAGCTTCGGAACTAGCAGTGGCGGGGAGCTGTTTTTT. Protein product: CASSFGTSSGGELFF. The V call is TRBV7-8, the J call TRBJ2-2, with a tentative D call TRBD2 (6 bases). The CDR3 contains 15 residues. V dropped 3 bases and J dropped 7 bases, with 15 bases sitting between them. The germline V gene has CDR1 SGHVS and CDR2 FQNEAQ.

The chain employs TRBV25-1 and TRBJ1-6; D is uncertain. Germline values: CDR1 MGHDK, CDR2 SYGVNS. The V and J ends lost 5 bases and 7 bases respectively, with 12 bases between them. The CDR3 is 14 amino acids. The CDR3 loop is CASSLKGPNSPLHF. The CDR3 DNA follows: TGTGCCAGCAGTTTGAAGGGCCCAAATTCACCCCTCCACTTT.

The rearrangement uses TRBV7-8 and TRBJ2-7; the D is unclear. This CDR3 is built from 13 residues. Trimming removed 4 bases at V and 0 bases at J, with 7 bases between. Germline values: CDR1 SGHVS, CDR2 FQNEAQ. In DNA, the CDR3 is TGTGCCAGCAGCTCTGCCTCCTCCTACGAGCAGTACTTC. Translating it yields CASSSASSYEQYF.

The CDR3 nucleotides read TGTGCCAGCAGTGAAGCGCTTCTTTGGACTAGCGGGAGTGGGGACAATGAGCAGTTCTTC. This encodes CASSEALLWTSGSGDNEQFF. This sequence joins TRBV6-1 and TRBJ2-1; 13 nucleotides match TRBD2. V was clipped by 0 bases and J by 5 bases; unmatched bases: 13. CDR3 length equals 20 residues. Germline CDR1 is MNHNS and CDR2 is SASEGT.

This chain joins TRBV7-9 and TRBJ2-5; TRBD2 agrees at 7 bases. The germline V gene encodes CDR1 SEHNR and CDR2 FQNEAQ (reference sequence). This CDR3 contains 15 residues. After removal of 5 bases from V and 5 bases from J, the junction contained 11 bases not matched to a gene. Here the CDR3 reads CASSPPGGLGETQYF. DNA of the CDR3: TGTGCCAGCAGCCCCCCGGGGGGTTTGGGGGAGACCCAGTACTTC.

This chain links TRBV6-5 with TRBJ2-1; 9 bases map to TRBD1. V shed 2 bases, J shed 9 bases, and the junction held 8 bases outside the gene matches. There are 15 residues in the CDR3. CDR1 and CDR2 (germline): MNHEY, SVGAGI. CDR3 coding DNA: TGTGCCAGCAGTTACACAGGGACAGGGAGGATTGAGCAGTTCTTC. Amino acid sequence: CASSYTGTGRIEQFF.

The chain is built from TRBV2 and TRBJ2-1, with 12 nucleotides matching TRBD2. Unmatched junction bases numbered 5, after V lost 5 bases and J lost 6 bases. CDR1 and CDR2 (germline): SNHLY, FYNNEI. The CDR3 spans 15 residues. CDR3 region: CASSLMGLAGNEQFF. The CDR3 DNA sequence: TGTGCCAGCAGTCTTATGGGACTAGCGGGCAATGAGCAGTTCTTC.

The CDR3 region has the DNA TGTGCCTGGATTAAAGGGAGTCTCTGGGGGTATGGCTACACCTTC. This encodes CAWIKGSLWGYGYTF. The rearrangement joins TRBV30 to TRBJ1-2; maybe TRBD1 (5 bases). Germline V gives CDR1 GTSNPN, CDR2 SVGIG (reference sequence). The CDR3 contains 15 residues. Trimming stripped 4 bases from V and 5 bases from J, with 20 bases between.

The chain links TRBV7-2 to TRBJ1-4, with TRBD1 matching over 8 bases. The germline CDR1 and CDR2 sequences are SGHTA and FQGNSA. Trimming took 7 bases from V and 8 from J; bases not matched to a gene: 12. This CDR3 has 15 residues. This CDR3 reads CASNPTGVRGEKLFF. Written as DNA, the CDR3 is TGTGCCAGCAACCCGACAGGGGTAAGGGGAGAAAAACTGTTTTTT.

The genes are TRBV5-1 and TRBJ2-7; 7 positions match TRBD1. This CDR3 has 14 amino acids. V was clipped by 6 bases and J by 0 bases; unmatched bases: 6. Per the germline V gene, CDR1 is SGHRS and CDR2 is YFSETQ. CDR3 in DNA: TGCGCCAGCACCCGACAGGGAAGCTCCTACGAGCAGTACTTC. Its protein product is CASTRQGSSYEQYF.

Only one count was recorded for this clone. This chain uses TRBV10-3 with TRBJ2-3; the match to TRBD2 covers 12 bases. The CDR3 loop spans 15 amino acids. The ends lost 6 bases at V and 9 bases at J; junction bases unmatched: 10. The V gene's germline CDR1 is ENHRY and CDR2 SYGVKD. CDR3 sequence reads: CAIRPTSGSDVTQYF. The CDR3 coding sequence is TGTGCCATCAGACCGACTAGCGGGAGTGATGTAACGCAGTATTTT.

This clone was observed once. V usage is TRBV4-3 and J usage is TRBJ2-1; 13 bases map to TRBD2. Per germline, CDR1 LGHNA and CDR2 YSLEER. The CDR3 covers 15 residues. Unmatched junction bases numbered 9, after V lost 8 bases and J lost 8 bases. The CDR3 sequence is CASSWTSGGRDEQFF. The CDR3 bases are TGCGCCAGCTCTTGGACTAGCGGGGGACGGGATGAGCAGTTCTTC.